A single sample is the source of the 5 T cell receptor beta chains below, sequenced in a study of human T cells and chemical hapten exposure. TCRdb reanalysed the 5' RACE reads using MiXCR and keeps one entry per CDR3 protein. The table lists tens of thousands of distinct CDR3 sequences, roughly 8.4% of them singletons. Unfractionated whole blood served as the source for total RNA extraction. Receptor source: a male donor in good health.

This clonotype has a count of ten or more. The chain couples TRBV29-1 to TRBJ2-2; tentative D call: TRBD1 (5 bases). The CDR3 has 15 residues. Between the trimmed V and J ends, which lost 1 base and 1 base, there was a span of 10 bases. CDR1 is SQVTM, CDR2 ANQGSEA, per germline. The chain's CDR3 is CSVEGNRRNTGELFF. DNA of the CDR3: TGCAGCGTTGAAGGTAACAGGAGGAACACCGGGGAGCTGTTTTTT.

About this clonotype itself: Lacking the conserved final phenylalanine or tryptophan, this CDR3 likely reflects a read error. This rearrangement joins TRBV9 to TRBJ2-7; 10 bases map to TRBD2. The length of the CDR3 is 18 residues. Germline CDR1 SGDLS, CDR2 YYNGEE. With 2 bases clipped from V and 5 bases from J, the junction kept 16 bases outside the gene matches. CDR3 loop: CASSVSGQLLGLANEQYY. For the CDR3, the DNA is TGTGCCAGCAGCGTTTCGGGGCAGCTTTTGGGACTAGCGAACGAGCAGTACTAC.

This clonotype has just a few counts. The V and J genes are TRBV28 and TRBJ2-3, with 12 nucleotides matching TRBD2. Germline V gene lookup returns CDR1 MDHEN and CDR2 SYDVKM. The CDR3 sequence is 18 residues long. V lost 4 bases and J lost 4; bases outside the gene matches: 12. The CDR3 DNA follows: TGTGCCAGCAGTTCCCGACTAGCGGGAGCTTCGGCCTCAGATACGCAGTATTTT. This encodes CASSSRLAGASASDTQYF.

This clonotype has a handful of counts. The V call is TRBV27, the J call TRBJ2-7; 9 positions match TRBD2. The junction had 8 bases not matched to a gene; V was cut back by 5 bases and J by 6 bases. CDR1 is MNHEY, CDR2 SMNVEV, per germline (reference sequence). This CDR3 has 14 amino acids. CDR3 sequence: CASSGLAGWGEQYF. In DNA, the CDR3 is TGTGCCAGCAGTGGGCTAGCGGGGTGGGGCGAGCAGTACTTC.

This clonotype has just one count. A read error may explain this, as a much larger clone is one base away. This rearrangement joins TRBV11-3 to TRBJ2-2; D gene uncertain. The CDR3 runs to 16 residues. The V gene lost 4 bases and the J gene lost 0 bases, with 12 bases spanning the gap. The germline CDR1 and CDR2 sequences are SGHNT and YENEEA. The CDR3 bases are TGTGCCAGCAGCTCCACGTGGAGCGCGAACACCGGGGAGCTGTTTTTT. It specifies CASSSTWSANTGELFF.